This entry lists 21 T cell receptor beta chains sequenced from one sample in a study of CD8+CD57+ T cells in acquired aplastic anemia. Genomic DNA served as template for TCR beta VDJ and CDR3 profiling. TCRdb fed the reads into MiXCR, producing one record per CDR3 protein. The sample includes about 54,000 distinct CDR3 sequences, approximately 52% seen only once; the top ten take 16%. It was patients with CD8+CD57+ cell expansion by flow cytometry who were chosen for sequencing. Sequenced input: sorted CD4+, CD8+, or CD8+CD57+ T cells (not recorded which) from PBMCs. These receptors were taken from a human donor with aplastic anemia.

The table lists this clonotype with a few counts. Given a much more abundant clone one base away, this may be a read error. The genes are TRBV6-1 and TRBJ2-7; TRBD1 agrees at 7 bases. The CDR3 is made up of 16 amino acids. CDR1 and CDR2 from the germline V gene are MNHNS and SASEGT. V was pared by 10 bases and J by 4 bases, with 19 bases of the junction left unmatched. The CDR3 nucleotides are TGTGCCACCCCTCTACCAGGGGGTCCCTCTCTGTACGAGCAGTACTTC. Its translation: CATPLPGGPSLYEQYF.

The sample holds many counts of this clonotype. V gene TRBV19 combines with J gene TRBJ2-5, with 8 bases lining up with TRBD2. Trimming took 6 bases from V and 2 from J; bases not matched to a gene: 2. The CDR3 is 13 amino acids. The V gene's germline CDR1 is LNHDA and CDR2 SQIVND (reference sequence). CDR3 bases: TGTGCCAGTAGCGGGGGGGGACAAGAGACCCAGTACTTC. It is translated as CASSGGGQETQYF.

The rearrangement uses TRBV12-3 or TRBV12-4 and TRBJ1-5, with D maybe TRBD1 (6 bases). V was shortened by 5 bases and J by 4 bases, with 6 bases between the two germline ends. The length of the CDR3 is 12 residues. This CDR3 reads CASSTGNQPQHF. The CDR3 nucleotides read TGTGCCAGCAGTACAGGGAATCAGCCCCAGCATTTT.

In DNA form, the CDR3 reads TGTGCCATCAGGCCAGGGACTAGCGCCGGGGAGCTGTTTTTT. Residues: CAIRPGTSAGELFF. The chain couples TRBV10-3 to TRBJ2-2; 10 bases agree with TRBD2. Per germline, CDR1 ENHRY and CDR2 SYGVKD. The CDR3 has 14 residues. V lost 6 bases and J lost 6; bases outside the gene matches: 4.

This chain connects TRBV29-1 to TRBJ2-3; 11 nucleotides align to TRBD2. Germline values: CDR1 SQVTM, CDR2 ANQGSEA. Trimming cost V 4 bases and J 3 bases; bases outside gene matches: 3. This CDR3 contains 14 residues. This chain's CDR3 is CSVVTSGGTDTQYF. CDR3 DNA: TGCAGCGTTGTAACTAGCGGGGGTACAGATACGCAGTATTTT.

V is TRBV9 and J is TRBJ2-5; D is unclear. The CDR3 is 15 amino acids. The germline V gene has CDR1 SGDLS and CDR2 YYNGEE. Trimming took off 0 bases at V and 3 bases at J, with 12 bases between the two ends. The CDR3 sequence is CASSVEGPPEETQYF. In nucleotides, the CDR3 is TGTGCCAGCAGCGTAGAGGGCCCCCCGGAAGAGACCCAGTACTTC.

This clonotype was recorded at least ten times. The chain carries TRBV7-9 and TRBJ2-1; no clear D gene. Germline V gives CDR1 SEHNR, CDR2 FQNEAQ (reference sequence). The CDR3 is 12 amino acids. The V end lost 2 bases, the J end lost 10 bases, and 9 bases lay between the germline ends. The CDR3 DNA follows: TGTGCCAGCAGCTTAAGAAGTTTCGAGCAGTTCTTC. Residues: CASSLRSFEQFF.

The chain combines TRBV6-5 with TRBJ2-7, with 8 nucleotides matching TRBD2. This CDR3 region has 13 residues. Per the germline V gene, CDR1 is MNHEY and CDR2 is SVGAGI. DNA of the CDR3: TGTGCCAGCGGTTACAGCGGGGGCTACGAGCAGTACGTC. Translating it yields CASGYSGGYEQYV.

CDR3 DNA: TGTGCCACCAGTGATCGCGCGCCGAGTGAGCAGTTCTTC. It specifies CATSDRAPSEQFF. This sequence joins TRBV24-1 and TRBJ2-1; D remains unclear. From germline, CDR1 is KGHDR and CDR2 SFDVKD. V was shortened by 3 bases and J by 9 bases, with 11 bases between the two germline ends. This CDR3 contains 13 residues.

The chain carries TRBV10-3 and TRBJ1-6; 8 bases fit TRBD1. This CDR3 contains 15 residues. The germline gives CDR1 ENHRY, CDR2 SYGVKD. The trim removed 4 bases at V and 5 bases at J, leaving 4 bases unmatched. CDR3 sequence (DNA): TGTGCCATCAGTGCCATGACAGGGGATAATTCACCCCTCCACTTT. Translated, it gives CAISAMTGDNSPLHF.

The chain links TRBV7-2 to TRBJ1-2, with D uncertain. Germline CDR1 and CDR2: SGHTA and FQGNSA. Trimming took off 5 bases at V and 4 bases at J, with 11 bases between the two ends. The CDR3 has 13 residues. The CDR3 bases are TGTGCCAGCAGCACGGGGAGCCCCTATGGCTACACCTTC. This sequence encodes CASSTGSPYGYTF.

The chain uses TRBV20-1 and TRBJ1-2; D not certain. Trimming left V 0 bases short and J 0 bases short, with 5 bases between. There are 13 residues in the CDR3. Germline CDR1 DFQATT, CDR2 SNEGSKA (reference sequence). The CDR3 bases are TGCAGTGCTAGAGATGCAACTAACTATGGCTACACCTTC. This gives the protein CSARDATNYGYTF.

CDR3 loop: CASSQGLASSYEQYF. The CDR3 nucleotides are TGTGCCAGCAGCCAAGGCCTAGCGTCCTCCTACGAGCAGTACTTC. The rearrangement links TRBV7-9 to TRBJ2-7; TRBD2 is a possible D gene (6 bases). The CDR3 totals 15 residues. Germline V gene lookup returns CDR1 SEHNR and CDR2 FQNEAQ (reference sequence). V was trimmed by 5 bases and J by 0 bases, leaving 14 bases between them.

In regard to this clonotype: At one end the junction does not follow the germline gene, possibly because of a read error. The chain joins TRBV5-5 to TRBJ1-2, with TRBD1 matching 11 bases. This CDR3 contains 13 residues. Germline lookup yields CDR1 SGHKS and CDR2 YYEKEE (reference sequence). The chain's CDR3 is CAIGTGGGYGYTF. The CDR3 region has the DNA TGCGCCATCGGGACAGGGGGAGGGTATGGCTACACCTTC.

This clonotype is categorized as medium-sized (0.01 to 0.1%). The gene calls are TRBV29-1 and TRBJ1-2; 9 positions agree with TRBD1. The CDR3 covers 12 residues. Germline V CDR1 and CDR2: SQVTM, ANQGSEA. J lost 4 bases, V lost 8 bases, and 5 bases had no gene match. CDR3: CSFEDRGYGYTF. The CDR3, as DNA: TGCAGCTTCGAGGACAGGGGCTATGGCTACACCTTC.

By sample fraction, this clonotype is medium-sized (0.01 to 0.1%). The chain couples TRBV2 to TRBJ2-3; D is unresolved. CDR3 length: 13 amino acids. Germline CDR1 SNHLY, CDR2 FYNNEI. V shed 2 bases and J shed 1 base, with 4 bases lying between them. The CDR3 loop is CASSEYGTDTQYF. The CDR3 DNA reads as TGTGCCAGCAGTGAATACGGCACAGATACGCAGTATTTT.

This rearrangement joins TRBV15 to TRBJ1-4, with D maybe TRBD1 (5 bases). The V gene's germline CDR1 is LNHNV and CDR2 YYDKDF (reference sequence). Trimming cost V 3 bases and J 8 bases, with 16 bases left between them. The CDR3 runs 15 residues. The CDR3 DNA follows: TGTGCCACCAGCAGGGCACGGCAGGGCGGGGAAAAACTGTTTTTT. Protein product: CATSRARQGGEKLFF.

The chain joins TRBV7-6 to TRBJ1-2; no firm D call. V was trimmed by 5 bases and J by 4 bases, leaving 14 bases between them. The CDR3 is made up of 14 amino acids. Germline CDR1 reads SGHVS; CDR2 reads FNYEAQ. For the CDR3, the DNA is TGTGCCAGCAGCCCCACGGCAGGACGCTATGGCTACACCTTC. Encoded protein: CASSPTAGRYGYTF. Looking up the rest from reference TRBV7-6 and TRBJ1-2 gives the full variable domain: GAGVSQSPRYKVTKRGQDVALRCDPISGHVSLYWYRQALGQGPEFLTYFNYEAQQDKSGLPNDRFSAERPEGSISTLTIQRTEQRDSAMYRCASSPTAGRYGYTFGSGTRLTVV.

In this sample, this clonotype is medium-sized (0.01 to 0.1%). CDR3: CASAPGQGAGEQYF. CDR3 nucleotide sequence: TGTGCCAGTGCCCCCGGACAGGGGGCTGGTGAGCAGTACTTC. The rearrangement uses TRBV19 and TRBJ2-7; 11 nucleotides align to TRBD1. CDR1 and CDR2 (germline): LNHDA, SQIVND (reference sequence). V lost 8 bases to trimming and J lost 7 bases; unmatched junction nucleotides: 10. The CDR3 sequence is 14 residues long.

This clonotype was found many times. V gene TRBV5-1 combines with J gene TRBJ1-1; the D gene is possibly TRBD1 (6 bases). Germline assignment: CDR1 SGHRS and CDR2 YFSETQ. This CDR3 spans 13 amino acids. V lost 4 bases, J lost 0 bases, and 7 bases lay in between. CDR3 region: CASSQGLNTEAFF. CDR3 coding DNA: TGCGCCAGCAGCCAGGGGTTGAACACTGAAGCTTTCTTT.

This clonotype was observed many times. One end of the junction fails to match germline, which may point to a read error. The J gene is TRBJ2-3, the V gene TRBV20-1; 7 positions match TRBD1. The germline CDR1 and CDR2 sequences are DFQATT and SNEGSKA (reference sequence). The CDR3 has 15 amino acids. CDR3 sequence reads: CSARGTGVYTDTQYF. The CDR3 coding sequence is TGCAGTGCCAGAGGAACAGGGGTTTACACAGATACGCAGTATTTT.